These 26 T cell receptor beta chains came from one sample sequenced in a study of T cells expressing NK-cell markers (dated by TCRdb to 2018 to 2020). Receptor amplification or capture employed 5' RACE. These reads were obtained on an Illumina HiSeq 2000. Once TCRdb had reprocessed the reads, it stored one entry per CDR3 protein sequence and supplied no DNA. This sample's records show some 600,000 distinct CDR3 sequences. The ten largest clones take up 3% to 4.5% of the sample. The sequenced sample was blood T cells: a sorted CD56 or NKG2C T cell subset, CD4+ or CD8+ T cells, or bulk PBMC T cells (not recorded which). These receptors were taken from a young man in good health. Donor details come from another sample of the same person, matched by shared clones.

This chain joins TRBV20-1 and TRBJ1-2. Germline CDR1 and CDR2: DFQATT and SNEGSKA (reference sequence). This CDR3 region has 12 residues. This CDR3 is CSARSASDGYTF.

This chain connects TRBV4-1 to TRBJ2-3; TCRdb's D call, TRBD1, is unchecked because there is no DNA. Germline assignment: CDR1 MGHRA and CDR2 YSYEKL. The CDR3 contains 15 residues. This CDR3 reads CASTLGGGRTDTQYF.

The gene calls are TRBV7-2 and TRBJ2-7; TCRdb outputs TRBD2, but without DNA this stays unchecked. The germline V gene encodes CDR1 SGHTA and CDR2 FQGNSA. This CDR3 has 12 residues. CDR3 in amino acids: CASSLVQGLRYF. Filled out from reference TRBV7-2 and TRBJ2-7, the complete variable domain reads GAGVSQSPSNKVTEKGKDVELRCDPISGHTALYWYRQSLGQGLEFLIYFQGNSAPDKSGLPSDRFSAERTGGSVSTLTIQRTQQEDSAVYLCASSLVQGLRYFGPGTRLTVT.

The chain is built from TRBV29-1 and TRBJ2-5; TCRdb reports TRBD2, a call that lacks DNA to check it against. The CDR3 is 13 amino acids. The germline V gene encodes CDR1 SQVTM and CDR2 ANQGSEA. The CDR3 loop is CSVVPSFEETQYF.

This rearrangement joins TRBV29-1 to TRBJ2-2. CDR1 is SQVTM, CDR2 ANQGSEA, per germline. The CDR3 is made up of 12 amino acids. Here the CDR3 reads CSGSVFSGELFF.

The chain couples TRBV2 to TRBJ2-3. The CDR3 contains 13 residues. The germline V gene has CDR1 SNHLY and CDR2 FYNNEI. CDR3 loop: CASSEEGPDTQYF. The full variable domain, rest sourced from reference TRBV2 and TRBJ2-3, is EPEVTQTPSHQVTQMGQEVILRCVPISNHLYFYWYRQILGQKVEFLVSFYNNEISEKSEIFDDQFSVERPDGSNFTLKIRSTKLEDSAMYFCASSEEGPDTQYFGPGTRLTVL.

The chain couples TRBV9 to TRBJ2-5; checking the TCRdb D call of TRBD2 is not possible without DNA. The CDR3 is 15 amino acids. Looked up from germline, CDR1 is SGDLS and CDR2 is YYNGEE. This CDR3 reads CASSVAMGSGETQYF.

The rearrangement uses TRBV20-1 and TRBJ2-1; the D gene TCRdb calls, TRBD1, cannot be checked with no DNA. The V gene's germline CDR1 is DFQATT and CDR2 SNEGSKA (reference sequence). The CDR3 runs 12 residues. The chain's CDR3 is CSVAPGASEQFF.

This chain's CDR3 is CASRITGTGVGGEAFF. The chain employs TRBV12-3 or TRBV12-4 and TRBJ1-1; TCRdb names TRBD1, which stays unverified in the absence of DNA. This CDR3 is built from 16 residues.

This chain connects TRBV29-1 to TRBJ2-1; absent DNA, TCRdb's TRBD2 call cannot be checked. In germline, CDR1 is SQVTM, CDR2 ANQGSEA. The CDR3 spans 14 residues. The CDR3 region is CSVEQREGNNEQFF.

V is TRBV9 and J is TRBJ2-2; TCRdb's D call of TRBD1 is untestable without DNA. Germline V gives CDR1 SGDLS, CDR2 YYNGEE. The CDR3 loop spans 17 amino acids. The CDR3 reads CASSVVAGQGNTGELFF.

The CDR3 region is CASSIPSGVNTQYF. The chain links TRBV11-2 to TRBJ2-3. Per the germline V gene, CDR1 is SGHAT and CDR2 is FQNNGV. CDR3 length: 14 amino acids. Complete variable domain (other parts from reference TRBV11-2 and TRBJ2-3): EAGVAQSPRYKIIEKRQSVAFWCNPISGHATLYWYQQILGQGPKLLIQFQNNGVVDDSQLPKDRFSAERLKGVDSTLKIQPAKLEDSAVYLCASSIPSGVNTQYFGPGTRLTVL.

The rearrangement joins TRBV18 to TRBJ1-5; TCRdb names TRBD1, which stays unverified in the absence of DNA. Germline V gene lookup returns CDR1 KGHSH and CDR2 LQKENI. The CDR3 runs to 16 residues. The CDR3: CASSPDRGRGNQPQHF.

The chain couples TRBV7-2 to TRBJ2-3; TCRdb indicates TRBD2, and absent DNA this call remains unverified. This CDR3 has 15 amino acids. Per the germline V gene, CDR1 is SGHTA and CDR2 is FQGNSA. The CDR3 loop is CASRVAGGVTDTQYF.

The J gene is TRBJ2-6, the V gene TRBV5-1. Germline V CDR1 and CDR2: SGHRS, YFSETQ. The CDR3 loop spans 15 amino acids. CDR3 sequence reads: CASSFPQTGANVLTF.

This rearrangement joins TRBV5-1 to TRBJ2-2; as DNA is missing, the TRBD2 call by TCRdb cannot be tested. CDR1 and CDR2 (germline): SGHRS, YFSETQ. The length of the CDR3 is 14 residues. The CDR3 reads CASSLAASGRELFF.

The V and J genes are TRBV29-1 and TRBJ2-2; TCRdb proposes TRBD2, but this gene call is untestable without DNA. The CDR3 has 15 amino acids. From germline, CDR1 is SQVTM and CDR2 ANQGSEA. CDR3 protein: CSVVLAGGFTGELFF.

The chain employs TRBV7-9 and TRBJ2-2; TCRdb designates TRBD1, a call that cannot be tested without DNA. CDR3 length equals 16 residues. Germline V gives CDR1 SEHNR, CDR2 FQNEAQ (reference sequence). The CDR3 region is CASSFHGGANTGELFF.

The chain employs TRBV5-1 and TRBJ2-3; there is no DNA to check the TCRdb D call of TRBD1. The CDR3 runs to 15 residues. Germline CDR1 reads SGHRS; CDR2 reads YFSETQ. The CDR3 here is CASSFDSAGTDTQYF.

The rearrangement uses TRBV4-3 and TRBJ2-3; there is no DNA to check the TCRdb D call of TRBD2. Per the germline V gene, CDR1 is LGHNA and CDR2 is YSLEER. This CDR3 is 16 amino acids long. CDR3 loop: CASSQGSSGSADTQYF.

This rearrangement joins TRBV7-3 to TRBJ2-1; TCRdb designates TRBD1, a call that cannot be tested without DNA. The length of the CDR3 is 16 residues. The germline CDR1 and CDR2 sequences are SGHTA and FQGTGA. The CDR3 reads CASSLGRGGVYNEQFF.

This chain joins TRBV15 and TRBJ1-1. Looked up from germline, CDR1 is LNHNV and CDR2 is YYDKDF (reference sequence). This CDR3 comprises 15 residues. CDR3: CATSREAGQNTEAFF. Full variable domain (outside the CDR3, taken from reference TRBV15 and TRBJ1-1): DAMVIQNPRYQVTQFGKPVTLSCSQTLNHNVMYWYQQKSSQAPKLLFHYYDKDFNNEADTPDNFQSRRPNTSFCFLDIRSPGLGDTAMYLCATSREAGQNTEAFFGQGTRLTVV.

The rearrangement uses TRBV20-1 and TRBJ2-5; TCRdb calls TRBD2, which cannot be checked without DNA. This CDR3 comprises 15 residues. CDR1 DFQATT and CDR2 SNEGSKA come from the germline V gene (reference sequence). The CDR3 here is CSAFSSGRSGETQYF.

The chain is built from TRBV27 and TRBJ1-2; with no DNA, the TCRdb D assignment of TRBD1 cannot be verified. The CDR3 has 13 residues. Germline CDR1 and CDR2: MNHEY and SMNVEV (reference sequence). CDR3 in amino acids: CASSQRQGNGYTF.

CDR3 sequence reads: CASSFTGIEQYF. This rearrangement joins TRBV7-6 to TRBJ2-7; TCRdb proposes TRBD1, but this gene call is untestable without DNA. The CDR3 has 12 residues. In germline, CDR1 is SGHVS, CDR2 FNYEAQ. The whole variable domain, remainder taken from reference TRBV7-6 and TRBJ2-7, is GAGVSQSPRYKVTKRGQDVALRCDPISGHVSLYWYRQALGQGPEFLTYFNYEAQQDKSGLPNDRFSAERPEGSISTLTIQRTEQRDSAMYRCASSFTGIEQYFGPGTRLTVT.

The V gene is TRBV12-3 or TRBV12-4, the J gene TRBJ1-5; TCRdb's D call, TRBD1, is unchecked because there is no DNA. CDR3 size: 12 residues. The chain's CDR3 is CASAVGGQPQHF.